A selection of T cell receptor beta chains follows, all from one sample in a study of somatic mutations in cytotoxic T cells in rheumatoid arthritis. Sequencing used immunoSEQ multiplex PCR; TCRdb keeps in-frame clones, though not all of them. The sample records approximately 21,000 clones, roughly 80% being singletons. The sequenced material came from CD8+ T cells sorted from blood. The receptors here all came from an adult with rheumatoid arthritis. The CDR3 runs from the conserved cysteine through the conserved F or W. A D gene is named only where the DNA matches it firmly. Clone size is shown for a subset of rows, as once, few, many or a class of expanded clone.

d_gene: NA
abundance: NA
j_gene: TRBJ2-7
v_gene: TRBV29-1
CDR3nt: TGCAGCGTTGAAGACACGTCCTCCTACGAGCAGTACTTC
CDR3aa: CSVEDTSSYEQYF

d_gene: NA
abundance: NA
j_gene: TRBJ2-1
v_gene: TRBV4-1
CDR3nt: TGCGCCAGCAGCCAAGATCGGGCAGGTCCCTACAATGAGCAGTTCTTC
CDR3aa: CASSQDRAGPYNEQFF

d_gene: NA
abundance: NA
j_gene: TRBJ1-1
v_gene: TRBV7-2
CDR3nt: TGTGCCAGCAGCTTAGAGGCAGCGATGAACACTGAAGCTTTCTTT
CDR3aa: CASSLEAAMNTEAFF

d_gene: NA
abundance: once
j_gene: TRBJ1-3
v_gene: TRBV7-9
CDR3nt: TGTGCCAGCAGCTCCGTGGGAGGAGTCTCTGGAAACACCATATATTTT
CDR3aa: CASSSVGGVSGNTIYF

d_gene: NA
abundance: NA
j_gene: TRBJ2-3
v_gene: TRBV27
CDR3nt: TGTGCCAGCAGTTTTCTTGGGGGCACAGATACGCAGTATTTT
CDR3aa: CASSFLGGTDTQYF

d_gene: TRBD2
abundance: NA
j_gene: TRBJ2-3
v_gene: TRBV4-2
CDR3nt: TGTGCCAGCAGCCAAGTTAGCGGGGGGGCTAAAGATACGCAGTATTTT
CDR3aa: CASSQVSGGAKDTQYF

d_gene: TRBD2
abundance: NA
j_gene: TRBJ2-3
v_gene: TRBV13
CDR3nt: TGTGCCAGCAGCTCCGTGCGGCGGACTAGCAACACAGATACGCAGTATTTT
CDR3aa: CASSSVRRTSNTDTQYF

d_gene: TRBD2
abundance: NA
j_gene: TRBJ2-7
v_gene: TRBV6-1
CDR3nt: TGTGCCAGCAGTGAAGCTAGCGGGGGGGCCTACGAGCAGTACTTC
CDR3aa: CASSEASGGAYEQYF

d_gene: NA
abundance: NA
j_gene: TRBJ2-7
v_gene: TRBV11-2
CDR3nt: TGTGCCAGCAGCTTATATTGGGCTCCGGAGTACGAGCAGTACTTC
CDR3aa: CASSLYWAPEYEQYF

d_gene: TRBD1
abundance: NA
j_gene: TRBJ2-7
v_gene: TRBV7-6
CDR3nt: TGTGCCAGCAGCCCCGAGGCAGGGGGCCATATCGAGCAGTACTTC
CDR3aa: CASSPEAGGHIEQYF

d_gene: TRBD2
abundance: NA
j_gene: TRBJ2-7
v_gene: TRBV6-8
CDR3nt: TGTGCCAGCAGTTACTCGAGTCGCGGACTAGCGGATTACGAGCAGTACTTC
CDR3aa: CASSYSSRGLADYEQYF